Shown below are 22 T cell receptor beta chains from a single sample sequenced in a study of T cell repertoires in cytomegalovirus infection. TCRdb reprocessed the reads with MiXCR, giving one entry per CDR3 protein. The repertoire holds 510,000 or so distinct CDR3 sequences, with approximately 26% as singletons. Sequencing was carried out using PBMCs. Every receptor here comes from a human donor in good health (CMV status not recorded). Some clones in this sample may be carry-over from other donors' samples.

Only a few counts were recorded for this clonotype. The V and J genes are TRBV12-3 or TRBV12-4 and TRBJ1-1; D uncertain. V lost 6 bases, J lost 6 bases, and 11 bases lay in between. CDR3 size: 12 residues. CDR3 protein: CASSRKGAEAFF. The CDR3 bases are TGTGCCAGCAGCCGAAAGGGTGCTGAAGCTTTCTTT.

This clonotype was observed a handful of times. The chain couples TRBV11-1 to TRBJ2-1; D unresolved. Germline values: CDR1 SGHAT, CDR2 FQDESV (reference sequence). The V end lost 5 bases, the J end lost 6 bases, and 11 bases lay between the germline ends. The CDR3 spans 13 residues. The CDR3 sequence: CASSLRSGNEQFF. CDR3 nucleotide sequence: TGTGCCAGCAGCCTCAGGAGTGGCAATGAGCAGTTCTTC.

This clonotype was found many times. J is TRBJ2-3 and V is TRBV7-2, with TRBD2 matching 10 bases. This CDR3 region has 19 residues. Germline CDR1 is SGHTA and CDR2 is FQGNSA. The junction had 14 bases not matched to a gene; V was cut back by 2 bases and J by 3 bases. In DNA, the CDR3 is TGTGCCAGCAGCTTACGAGCGGGAGGGCGTTCTCACTTTACAGATACGCAGTATTTT. Translation: CASSLRAGGRSHFTDTQYF.

J is TRBJ2-5 and V is TRBV6-1, with D perhaps TRBD1 (5 bases). Germline CDR1 is MNHNS and CDR2 is SASEGT. V gave up 10 bases and J gave up 1 base, with 19 bases separating them. CDR3 length equals 15 residues. CDR3 in DNA: TGTGCCACCCAAGACGTAGGGGATGGCCAAGAGACCCAGTACTTC. It translates to CATQDVGDGQETQYF.

The chain couples TRBV20-1 to TRBJ1-5, with 9 bases lining up with TRBD1. Germline V gene sequence: CDR1 DFQATT, CDR2 SNEGSKA (reference sequence). V lost 1 base to trimming and J lost 7 bases; unmatched junction nucleotides: 2. The CDR3 is 13 amino acids. CDR3 region: CSARGQGEQPQHF. The CDR3, as DNA: TGCAGTGCTAGAGGACAGGGGGAGCAGCCCCAGCATTTT.

This clonotype was picked up a small number of times. The genes are TRBV20-1 and TRBJ2-3; the D gene is possibly TRBD2 (7 bases). The CDR3 totals 13 residues. With 5 bases removed from V and 2 bases from J, the gap between germline ends came to 11 bases. Germline V gene data show CDR1 as DFQATT and CDR2 as SNEGSKA (reference sequence). CDR3 DNA sequence: TGCAGTGCTTGGGGGGGCTACACAGATACGCAGTATTTT. Encoded protein: CSAWGGYTDTQYF.

This clonotype has just a few counts. The chain carries TRBV7-2 and TRBJ2-3; D not certain. Trimming left V 2 bases short and J 1 base short, with 10 bases between. The germline CDR1 and CDR2 sequences are SGHTA and FQGNSA. This CDR3 spans 15 amino acids. The CDR3 reads CASSLNRPGTDTQYF. The CDR3 nucleotides are TGTGCCAGCAGCTTAAATCGACCAGGCACAGATACGCAGTATTTT.

The J gene is TRBJ1-6, the V gene TRBV4-3; D possibly corresponds to TRBD1 (6 bases). Trimming left V 0 bases short and J 10 bases short, with 13 bases between. The CDR3 extends over 15 amino acids. Germline assignment: CDR1 LGHNA and CDR2 YSLEER. CDR3 region: CASSQERGGSSPLHF. The CDR3 bases are TGCGCCAGCAGCCAAGAGCGGGGGGGCAGCTCACCCCTCCACTTT.

This clonotype was picked up a small number of times. V is TRBV7-9 and J is TRBJ1-5; no clear D. Germline lookup yields CDR1 SEHNR and CDR2 FQNEAQ (reference sequence). Trimming shortened V by 2 bases and J by 7 bases, and 9 bases separated the two germline ends. The CDR3 has 13 amino acids. The DNA of the CDR3 is TGTGCCAGCAGCTTATCAGAGTACCAGCCCCAGCATTTT. Translation gives CASSLSEYQPQHF.

This clonotype was counted a few times. This rearrangement joins TRBV19 to TRBJ1-1, with TRBD1 as a possible D gene (6 bases). Trimming left V 4 bases short and J 0 bases short, with 12 bases between. CDR1 LNHDA and CDR2 SQIVND come from the germline V gene (reference sequence). The CDR3 contains 15 residues. CDR3 nucleotide sequence: TGTGCCAGTAGTACCATCGACAGGTTGAACACTGAAGCTTTCTTT. Encoded protein: CASSTIDRLNTEAFF.

The sample holds a few counts of this clonotype. The chain carries TRBV11-3 and TRBJ2-2; D could derive from TRBD1 or TRBD2 (5 bases each). The V end lost 0 bases, the J end lost 4 bases, and 12 bases lay between the germline ends. In germline, CDR1 is SGHNT, CDR2 YENEEA. CDR3 size: 16 residues. Written as DNA, the CDR3 is TGTGCCAGCAGCTTAGAGAGGGGTCGAATCACCGGGGAGCTGTTTTTT. This codes for CASSLERGRITGELFF.

The rearrangement joins TRBV20-1 to TRBJ2-1, with 15 bases identical to TRBD2. The V segment lost 3 bases and the J segment 4 bases; nucleotides outside the gene matches: 10. This CDR3 has 18 amino acids. Germline assignment: CDR1 DFQATT and CDR2 SNEGSKA (reference sequence). CDR3 nucleotides: TGCAGTGCTAGGGCCGGACTAGCGGGAGGGCCGGGTTACAATGAGCAGTTCTTC. Its protein is CSARAGLAGGPGYNEQFF.

This clonotype has only a few counts. The chain recombines TRBV6-2 or TRBV6-3 with TRBJ2-1; D remains unclear. The CDR3 contains 12 residues. Trimming took 8 bases from V and 6 from J, leaving 11 bases between them. Germline assignment: CDR1 MNHEY and CDR2 SVGEGT. CDR3 in DNA: TGTGCCAGCGACGACGAACTCAATGAGCAGTTCTTC. Translated: CASDDELNEQFF.

This clonotype was counted a few times. The DNA of the CDR3 is TGTGCCAGCAGTTTGATGGGACAGACCCCCACAGATACGCAGTATTTT. Its translation is CASSLMGQTPTDTQYF. This chain connects TRBV6-1 to TRBJ2-3, with 7 bases fitting TRBD1. V shed 5 bases and J 2 bases; nucleotides not matched to a gene: 10. The germline gives CDR1 MNHNS, CDR2 SASEGT. The CDR3 extends over 16 amino acids.

As for this clonotype: This may stem from a read error, because a much larger clone lies one nucleotide away. The rearrangement links TRBV7-8 to TRBJ2-3; TRBD1 matches at 7 bases. CDR3 length: 13 amino acids. CDR1 is SGHVS and CDR2 is FQNEAQ in the germline V gene. The CDR3 bases are TGTGCCAGCAACTTACAGGGGTCAGATACGCAGTATTTT. Protein product: CASNLQGSDTQYF.

J is TRBJ2-2 and V is TRBV20-1; TRBD2 matches at 13 bases. This CDR3 spans 17 amino acids. Germline lookup yields CDR1 DFQATT and CDR2 SNEGSKA (reference sequence). V was pared by 2 bases and J by 6 bases, with 9 bases of the junction left unmatched. The CDR3 protein is CSARSLAGGFVAGELFF. DNA for the CDR3: TGCAGTGCTAGATCACTAGCGGGAGGGTTTGTGGCCGGGGAGCTGTTTTTT.

This chain links TRBV5-5 with TRBJ1-1; 7 positions agree with TRBD1. The CDR3 has 14 residues. The trim removed 3 bases at V and 8 bases at J, leaving 10 bases unmatched. Germline V gives CDR1 SGHKS, CDR2 YYEKEE (reference sequence). The CDR3, as DNA: TGTGCCAGCAGCTCCGAGTCTGGACAGGTGGAAGCTTTCTTT. Residues: CASSSESGQVEAFF.

This clonotype turned up a few times. The rearrangement uses TRBV7-8 and TRBJ2-7; 15 bases are a match to TRBD2. The length of the CDR3 is 16 residues. The junction had 4 bases not matched to a gene; V was cut back by 5 bases and J by 2 bases. The germline gives CDR1 SGHVS, CDR2 FQNEAQ. The CDR3 DNA reads TGTGCCAGCAGCCTCTGGACTAGCGGGAGGGCCTACGAGCAGTACTTC. It specifies CASSLWTSGRAYEQYF.

This clonotype showed up just a few times. V usage is TRBV28 and J usage is TRBJ2-7; D gene ambiguous. V dropped 2 bases and J dropped 2 bases, with 7 bases sitting between them. CDR3 length: 13 amino acids. Per the germline V gene, CDR1 is MDHEN and CDR2 is SYDVKM. The CDR3 nucleotides read TGTGCCAGCAGTTTAGGGTGGGCCTACGAGCAGTACTTC. This gives the protein CASSLGWAYEQYF.

J is TRBJ2-1 and V is TRBV28; D uncertain. The V gene lost 1 base and the J gene lost 5 bases, with 6 bases spanning the gap. Looked up from germline, CDR1 is MDHEN and CDR2 is SYDVKM. There are 13 residues in the CDR3. The CDR3 bases are TGTGCCAGCAGTTTATCACTGGACAATGAGCAGTTCTTC. Protein: CASSLSLDNEQFF.

This clonotype came up once. The rearrangement links TRBV20-1 to TRBJ1-1, with TRBD1 matching 8 bases. The CDR3 covers 17 residues. The germline V gene encodes CDR1 DFQATT and CDR2 SNEGSKA (reference sequence). CDR3 sequence: CSWSERGQGVMNTEAFF. CDR3 coding DNA: TGCAGCTGGAGTGAAAGAGGACAGGGCGTCATGAACACTGAAGCTTTCTTT.

The V call is TRBV10-3, the J call TRBJ2-4; 8 positions agree with TRBD1. This CDR3 contains 14 residues. The J segment lost 6 bases and the V segment lost 8 bases, leaving 9 bases of the junction unmatched. Germline CDR1 ENHRY, CDR2 SYGVKD. The CDR3 DNA reads as TGTGCCATCGGGCAGACAGGGGTGGGAAACATTCAGTACTTC. Its translation is CAIGQTGVGNIQYF.